This TCR beta chain was sequenced during a study of T cell repertoires in cytomegalovirus infection. Study overall: Matching HLA type, along with CMV infection, was indicated by public TCR beta signatures. General study points: In two of eight donors, the top clonotype was HLA-C-restricted CMV-specific. The cumulative frequency of public TCR beta families distinguished individuals who carried CMV together with the relevant HLA.

From the reads, TCRdb called clonotypes with MiXCR, one entry per CDR3 protein. The repertoire consists of around 530,000 distinct CDR3 sequences, with approximately 25% occurring once and the leading ten covering about 13%. Points on this clonotype: Its specificity is unknown.

V gave up 2 bases and J gave up 2 bases; unmatched junction bases: 4. The CDR3 is made up of 15 amino acids. The TCR sequence derives from a human donor in good health (CMV status not recorded). Some clones in this sample may be carry-over from other donors' samples. Sequenced sample: PBMCs. This chain uses TRBV12-3 or TRBV12-4 with TRBJ2-5; 8 bases are a match to TRBD1. CDR3 bases: TGTGCCAGCAGTTTACAAGACAGGGGTCAAGAGACCCAGTACTTC. It codes for CASSLQDRGQETQYF.